These 14 T cell receptor beta chains were all obtained from the same sample, sequenced in a study of T cell responses to AZD1222 COVID-19 vaccine. Assay: immunoSEQ multiplex PCR; the TCRdb copy retains only in-frame clones and omits some. Among more than 100,000 clones listed, 91% were seen once. The starting material was peripheral blood, obtained on day 0 of AZD1222 vaccination. These receptors were taken from an adult in good health.

The V call is TRBV19, the J call TRBJ1-1; 7 nucleotides match TRBD1. Germline values: CDR1 LNHDA, CDR2 SQIVND (reference sequence). This CDR3 is built from 15 residues. With 1 base clipped from V and 0 bases from J, the junction kept 2 bases outside the gene matches. DNA of the CDR3: TGTGCCAGTAGTATAGCGGGACAGATGAACACTGAAGCTTTCTTT. Its protein product is CASSIAGQMNTEAFF.

This clone came up a few times. The chain carries TRBV3-1 (or the pseudogene TRBV3-2) and TRBJ1-2, with D uncertain. The length of the CDR3 is 15 residues. Trimming shortened V by 0 bases and J by 8 bases, and 16 bases separated the two germline ends. The germline V gene has CDR1 LGHDT and CDR2 YNNKEL (reference sequence). CDR3 protein: CASSQEVTSTAGYTF. The CDR3 DNA is TGTGCCAGCAGCCAAGAGGTTACATCGACGGCGGGCTACACCTTC.

This chain links TRBV19 with TRBJ2-2; 9 positions match TRBD1. This CDR3 region has 13 residues. The ends lost 8 bases at V and 10 bases at J; junction bases unmatched: 8. CDR1 is LNHDA, CDR2 SQIVND, per germline (reference sequence). The DNA for the CDR3 is TGTGCCAGTTCAGCACAGGGGGCCGTGGAGCTGTTTTTT. Its protein product is CASSAQGAVELFF.

The rearrangement joins TRBV27 to TRBJ1-5; D is ambiguous. The germline CDR1 and CDR2 sequences are MNHEY and SMNVEV (reference sequence). The germline V and J ends were trimmed by 5 bases and 7 bases, with 18 bases remaining between them. This CDR3 has 15 residues. CDR3 in DNA: TGTGCCAGCAGTCCTGGTCGGATTCCGGCGCAGCCCCAGCATTTT. Translated: CASSPGRIPAQPQHF.

The chain joins TRBV18 to TRBJ2-7, with a weak D call TRBD1 (6 bases). The V end was cut by 2 bases, the J end by 3 bases, with 11 bases between. Germline-derived CDR1 and CDR2 are KGHSH and LQKENI. The CDR3 spans 14 residues. The CDR3 here is CASSPDRNIYEQYF. Written as DNA, the CDR3 is TGTGCCAGCTCACCAGACAGGAATATCTACGAGCAGTACTTC.

This clone was counted a single time. This rearrangement joins TRBV19 to TRBJ1-2, with D tentatively TRBD1 (5 bases). The V end lost 3 bases, the J end lost 8 bases, and 19 bases lay between the germline ends. Germline values: CDR1 LNHDA, CDR2 SQIVND (reference sequence). The CDR3 has 15 amino acids. The CDR3: CASSITAGGRRGYTF. DNA of the CDR3: TGTGCCAGTAGTATCACGGCGGGGGGGAGGCGCGGCTACACCTTC.

The chain uses TRBV6-2 or TRBV6-3 and TRBJ2-1; D is uncertain. V was trimmed by 6 bases and J by 3 bases, leaving 18 bases between them. This CDR3 contains 16 residues. CDR1 and CDR2 (germline): MNHEY, SVGEGT. This CDR3 reads CASSVRASLGYNEQFF. The DNA of the CDR3 is TGTGCCAGCAGCGTTAGAGCATCCCTGGGCTACAATGAGCAGTTCTTC.

This clone was counted a few times. The CDR3 protein is CASSLGTAGTQYF. The DNA for the CDR3 is TGTGCCAGCAGCCTAGGGACCGCTGGAACCCAGTACTTC. The chain uses TRBV12-3 or TRBV12-4 and TRBJ2-5; D assignment may be TRBD1 or TRBD2 (5 bases each). The CDR3 is made up of 13 amino acids. Trimming shortened V by 6 bases and J by 8 bases, and 16 bases separated the two germline ends.

The chain carries TRBV5-1 and TRBJ2-7, with D perhaps TRBD1 or TRBD2 (5 bases each). The CDR3 has 14 residues. V lost 2 bases and J lost 8, with 17 bases in between. Germline loops: CDR1 SGHRS, CDR2 YFSETQ. The CDR3 DNA reads as TGCGCCAGCAGCTTTCAGGGAGAGTCTTTCCAGCAGTACTTC. Protein sequence: CASSFQGESFQQYF.

The chain employs TRBV18 and TRBJ2-1; 8 bases map to TRBD2. The CDR3 is made up of 16 amino acids. V lost 2 bases and J lost 5; bases outside the gene matches: 8. CDR1 is KGHSH and CDR2 is LQKENI in the germline V gene. CDR3 bases: TGTGCCAGCTCACCATTAGCGGGGACCCCGGACAATGAGCAGTTCTTC. The encoded protein is CASSPLAGTPDNEQFF.

CDR3 region: CASSLFRTGEQYF. The CDR3 bases are TGCGCCAGCAGCTTGTTTAGAACCGGCGAGCAGTACTTC. The J gene is TRBJ2-7, the V gene TRBV5-1; D not certain. Germline lookup yields CDR1 SGHRS and CDR2 YFSETQ. The CDR3 length is 13 residues. V was shortened by 1 base and J by 6 bases, with 11 bases between the two germline ends.

CDR3 region: CASSPLPGQGALYEQYF. The CDR3 coding sequence is TGTGCCAGCTCACCACTACCGGGACAGGGGGCCCTATACGAGCAGTACTTC. V usage is TRBV18 and J usage is TRBJ2-7; 12 positions agree with TRBD1. CDR1 and CDR2 (germline): KGHSH, LQKENI. With V trimmed by 1 base and J by 4 bases, 8 bases remained unmatched. This CDR3 spans 17 amino acids. The full variable domain, its missing parts supplied by reference TRBV18 and TRBJ2-7, is NAGVMQNPRHLVRRRGQEARLRCSPMKGHSHVYWYRQLPEEGLKFMVYLQKENIIDESGMPKERFSAEFPKEGPSILRIQQVVRGDSAAYFCASSPLPGQGALYEQYFGPGTRLTVT.

The chain recombines TRBV30 with TRBJ2-7; D is ambiguous. The CDR3 is 12 amino acids. The V gene lost 0 bases and the J gene lost 2 bases, with 5 bases spanning the gap. CDR1 is GTSNPN and CDR2 is SVGIG in the germline V gene (reference sequence). The CDR3 bases are TGTGCCTGGAGTGTGGCCGCCTACGAGCAGTACTTC. It codes for CAWSVAAYEQYF.

Only a few counts were recorded for this clone. The V and J genes are TRBV28 and TRBJ2-5, with D perhaps being TRBD1 or TRBD2 (6 bases each). V was pared by 3 bases and J by 4 bases, with 12 bases between. CDR3 length: 14 amino acids. Germline CDR1 is MDHEN and CDR2 is SYDVKM. The CDR3 sequence is CASSLSGDSETQYF. CDR3 nucleotides: TGTGCCAGCAGTTTGTCAGGGGACTCAGAGACCCAGTACTTC.